These 24 T cell receptor beta chains came from one sample sequenced in a study of post-analysis software for immune sequencing data. Notes on the study in general: Among roughly five TRBV segments more frequent in patients than controls were TRBV5-6, TRBV5-1 and TRBV20-1.

Antigens of these TCRs are unknown. Unique molecular identifiers were present in the TCR beta cDNA libraries. TCRdb re-analysed the PCR reads in MiXCR, keeping a single row per CDR3 protein. The sample lists hundreds of thousands of distinct CDR3 sequences; about 60% were seen once. Sequencing was carried out using blood. These receptors were obtained from a girl aged 2 to 10 with multiple sclerosis.

The chain combines TRBV10-2 with TRBJ2-1; D is uncertain. Germline lookup yields CDR1 WSHSY and CDR2 SAAADI. With 8 bases removed from V and 6 bases from J, the gap between germline ends came to 8 bases. The CDR3 covers 11 residues. CDR3 nucleotides: TGCGCCAGCTACTACGGCAATGAGCAGTTCTTC. Residues: CASYYGNEQFF.

This clonotype was seen more than once but under ten times. The chain couples TRBV2 to TRBJ2-1; D is undetermined. CDR3 length equals 14 residues. CDR1 is SNHLY, CDR2 FYNNEI, per germline. V lost 6 bases to trimming and J lost 4 bases, with 13 bases between them. CDR3 sequence: CASRALPRYNEQFF. The DNA of the CDR3 is TGTGCCAGCAGAGCGTTGCCGCGGTACAATGAGCAGTTCTTC.

In its sample, this clonotype was seen a few times. The V gene is TRBV7-6, the J gene TRBJ2-7, with D possibly TRBD2 on 6 matching bases. CDR1 and CDR2 from the germline V gene are SGHVS and FNYEAQ. Between the trimmed V and J ends, which lost 1 base and 7 bases, there was a span of 14 bases. The CDR3 loop spans 14 amino acids. This CDR3 reads CASSLEGMRGEQYF. DNA of the CDR3: TGTGCCAGCAGCTTAGAGGGTATGCGGGGTGAGCAGTACTTC.

The chain carries TRBV29-1 and TRBJ2-1; D unclear. This CDR3 region has 17 residues. In germline, CDR1 is SQVTM, CDR2 ANQGSEA. Trimming cost V 5 bases and J 0 bases, with 20 bases left between them. CDR3 nucleotide sequence: TGCAGCGTTCTATTATCATCGGTAGCTAGCTCCTACAATGAGCAGTTCTTC. Translated: CSVLLSSVASSYNEQFF.

In its sample, this clonotype was seen once. The genes are TRBV6-5 and TRBJ1-2; the D gene is possibly TRBD1 (5 bases). Deletions cut 4 bases from V and 4 bases from J, with 13 bases between. This CDR3 has 14 amino acids. Germline-derived CDR1 and CDR2 are MNHEY and SVGAGI. CDR3 DNA: TGTGCCAGCAGTTCCATGGCTGGGGGCTATGGCTACACCTTC. The encoded protein is CASSSMAGGYGYTF.

The V gene is TRBV13, the J gene TRBJ1-2; unclear D gene. CDR1 and CDR2 (germline): PRHDT, FYEKMQ (reference sequence). This CDR3 region has 11 residues. The V end lost 1 base, the J end lost 8 bases, and 5 bases lay between the germline ends. CDR3 sequence: CASSLVAGYTF. The CDR3, as DNA: TGTGCCAGCAGCTTAGTTGCGGGCTACACCTTC.

The chain couples TRBV20-1 to TRBJ2-7; maybe TRBD2 (5 bases). Trimming pared 6 bases from V and 0 bases from J, leaving 15 bases between. The CDR3 totals 14 residues. The V gene's germline CDR1 is DFQATT and CDR2 SNEGSKA (reference sequence). The CDR3: CSASRVGSSYEQYF. The DNA for the CDR3 is TGCAGTGCCTCACGGGTAGGGAGCTCCTACGAGCAGTACTTC.

This chain's CDR3 is CSVDRASTETQYF. CDR3 sequence (DNA): TGCAGCGTTGATCGGGCTAGCACAGAGACCCAGTACTTC. This rearrangement joins TRBV29-1 to TRBJ2-5, with D possibly TRBD2 on 5 matching bases. Trimming removed 3 bases at V and 4 bases at J, with 12 bases between. CDR1 SQVTM and CDR2 ANQGSEA come from the germline V gene. This CDR3 comprises 13 residues.

The chain uses TRBV20-1 and TRBJ2-1, with D possibly TRBD2 on 5 matching bases. CDR1 is DFQATT, CDR2 SNEGSKA, per germline (reference sequence). Trimming shortened V by 6 bases and J by 4 bases, and 16 bases separated the two germline ends. This CDR3 has 14 residues. The CDR3 reads CSARRLALYNEQFF. The CDR3 region has the DNA TGCAGTGCCCGTAGGTTAGCGTTGTACAATGAGCAGTTCTTC.

In this sample, this clonotype turned up once. This chain joins TRBV5-1 and TRBJ2-3; unclear D gene. Germline-derived CDR1 and CDR2 are SGHRS and YFSETQ. There are 14 residues in the CDR3. V was pared by 0 bases and J by 2 bases, with 7 bases between. The CDR3 DNA reads as TGCGCCAGCAGCTTGGAACTTTTCACAGATACGCAGTATTTT. The encoded protein is CASSLELFTDTQYF.

This clonotype was counted a few times. The rearrangement uses TRBV7-8 and TRBJ2-1; the D gene is possibly TRBD2 (6 bases). The CDR3 is 12 amino acids. The V and J ends lost 3 bases and 12 bases respectively, with 12 bases between them. The germline V gene encodes CDR1 SGHVS and CDR2 FQNEAQ. The CDR3 loop reads CASSFPGLGQFF. The DNA for the CDR3 is TGTGCCAGCAGCTTTCCGGGACTCGGGCAGTTCTTC.

The genes are TRBV20-1 and TRBJ2-6; 13 bases agree with TRBD2. The V gene end was trimmed by 5 bases and the J gene end by 2 bases; junction bases not matched to a gene: 15. CDR1 is DFQATT, CDR2 SNEGSKA, per germline (reference sequence). This CDR3 contains 20 residues. CDR3 residues: CSADSPGLAGEWAGANVLTF. In DNA form, the CDR3 reads TGCAGTGCTGACAGCCCCGGACTAGCGGGAGAGTGGGCTGGGGCCAACGTCCTGACTTTC.

This sequence joins TRBV25-1 and TRBJ2-1; D is possibly TRBD1 (5 bases). The length of the CDR3 is 13 residues. Germline V gene sequence: CDR1 MGHDK, CDR2 SYGVNS. V dropped 6 bases and J dropped 8 bases, with 14 bases sitting between them. The CDR3 sequence is CASRGNGAYEQFF. Here the CDR3 DNA reads TGTGCCAGCAGGGGGAATGGGGCGTATGAGCAGTTCTTC. Drawing the rest from reference TRBV25-1 and TRBJ2-1, the complete variable domain is EADIYQTPRYLVIGTGKKITLECSQTMGHDKMYWYQQDPGMELHLIHYSYGVNSTEKGDLSSESTVSRIRTEHFPLTLESARPSHTSQYLCASRGNGAYEQFFGPGTRLTVL.

The CDR3 nucleotides are TGCGCCAGCAGTGACCCCGCCCCGTTCATGTACAATGAGCAGTTCTTC. It is translated as CASSDPAPFMYNEQFF. This chain joins TRBV10-2 and TRBJ2-1; D is unclear. V shed 3 bases and J shed 4 bases, with 16 bases lying between them. Germline CDR1 and CDR2: WSHSY and SAAADI. The CDR3 length is 16 residues.

In the case of this clonotype: One end of the junction varies from germline; a read error may be responsible. This rearrangement joins TRBV29-1 to TRBJ2-1, with 9 nucleotides matching TRBD1. The CDR3 is 13 amino acids. The germline CDR1 and CDR2 sequences are SQVTM and ANQGSEA. CDR3 sequence reads: CSVVGQGINGQFF. DNA of the CDR3: TGCAGCGTTGTGGGACAGGGAATCAATGGGCAGTTCTTC.

This rearrangement joins TRBV7-2 to TRBJ1-2; TRBD1 matches 12 bases. Germline V CDR1 and CDR2: SGHTA, FQGNSA. This CDR3 is 13 amino acids long. Trimming cost V 6 bases and J 10 bases; bases outside gene matches: 6. CDR3 in amino acids: CASRPGTGGAYTF. The CDR3 DNA is TGTGCCAGCAGACCAGGGACAGGGGGCGCCTACACCTTC.

This chain connects TRBV6-5 to TRBJ2-7; D ambiguous. Germline values: CDR1 MNHEY, CDR2 SVGAGI. The CDR3 is 14 amino acids. The V end was cut by 4 bases, the J end by 2 bases, with 12 bases between. In nucleotides, the CDR3 is TGTGCCAGCAGTTTGAGCATCCCTCCCTACGAGCAGTACTTC. Translating gives CASSLSIPPYEQYF.

This clonotype was seen more than once but under ten times. This chain links TRBV5-1 with TRBJ2-6; 10 positions agree with TRBD1. The CDR3 totals 18 residues. V was pared by 5 bases and J by 0 bases, with 8 bases of the junction left unmatched. CDR1 and CDR2 from the germline V gene are SGHRS and YFSETQ. The CDR3 here is CASRRSGTGDSGANVLTF. CDR3 DNA sequence: TGCGCCAGCAGGCGTTCTGGGACAGGGGACTCTGGGGCCAACGTCCTGACTTTC.

This clonotype was seen only a few times. The rearrangement links TRBV12-3 or TRBV12-4 to TRBJ2-7; D may correspond to TRBD1 or TRBD2 (6 bases each). The V gene lost 1 base and the J gene lost 3 bases, with 13 bases spanning the gap. This CDR3 region has 15 residues. The CDR3 loop is CASSLEGGSGYEQYF. The CDR3, as DNA: TGTGCCAGCAGTTTAGAGGGGGGTTCAGGCTACGAGCAGTACTTC.

This clonotype turned up a few times. The chain is built from TRBV4-1 and TRBJ2-7; 9 bases align to TRBD1. The J call may be wrong; the DNA end is better matched by TRBJ2-5. Germline CDR1 reads MGHRA; CDR2 reads YSYEKL. The CDR3 consists of 16 residues. This chain's CDR3 is CASSQGPTGGEETQYF. CDR3 nucleotides: TGCGCCAGCAGCCAAGGCCCCACAGGGGGCGAAGAGACCCAGTACTTC.

This clonotype occurred a few times. V is TRBV20-1 and J is TRBJ2-7, with a possible D match to TRBD1 (5 bases). Germline V gene data show CDR1 as DFQATT and CDR2 as SNEGSKA (reference sequence). CDR3 length: 14 amino acids. The V gene lost 6 bases and the J gene lost 8 bases, with 23 bases spanning the gap. In DNA form, the CDR3 reads TGCAGTGCCGTTAGGGGTACCGACCCCATCAAGCAGTACTTC. Its protein is CSAVRGTDPIKQYF.

This chain joins TRBV13 and TRBJ1-2, with a weak D call TRBD1 (5 bases). This CDR3 has 15 amino acids. Trimming shortened V by 4 bases and J by 4 bases, and 16 bases separated the two germline ends. CDR1 and CDR2 from the germline V gene are PRHDT and FYEKMQ (reference sequence). CDR3 nucleotides: TGTGCCAGCAGCTACGGCGGGGGGATCGCCTATGGCTACACCTTC. It specifies CASSYGGGIAYGYTF.

The chain combines TRBV2 with TRBJ1-2; TRBD1 aligns across 8 bases. The CDR3 covers 13 residues. Germline CDR1 is SNHLY and CDR2 is FYNNEI. Losses at the gene ends were 7 bases for V and 8 bases for J; bases not matched to a gene: 9. The CDR3 nucleotides read TGTGCCAGCAAAGGACAGGGTGTTTGGGGCTACACCTTC. Translating it yields CASKGQGVWGYTF. Together with reference TRBV2 and TRBJ1-2, the CDR3 gives the full variable domain: EPEVTQTPSHQVTQMGQEVILRCVPISNHLYFYWYRQILGQKVEFLVSFYNNEISEKSEIFDDQFSVERPDGSNFTLKIRSTKLEDSAMYFCASKGQGVWGYTFGSGTRLTVV.

The chain carries TRBV4-3 and TRBJ1-2, with D possibly TRBD1 on 6 matching bases. CDR3 length: 14 amino acids. Trimming removed 0 bases at V and 4 bases at J, with 9 bases between. Looked up from germline, CDR1 is LGHNA and CDR2 is YSLEER. This CDR3 is CASSQEDSTYGYTF. The CDR3 DNA reads TGCGCCAGCAGCCAAGAGGACAGCACCTATGGCTACACCTTC.